Shown below are 17 T cell receptor beta chains from a single sample sequenced in a study of T cells after yellow fever vaccination. A single record per CDR3 protein comes from TCRdb applying MiXCR to the 5' RACE reads. The data hold under 400,000 distinct CDR3 sequences, with about 9.9% observed a single time. Sample: PBMCs, taken on the day of the first yellow fever vaccination. Receptor source: a man aged 18 to 30 who received the YFV17D yellow fever vaccine.

This clonotype occurred a few times. V is TRBV11-3 and J is TRBJ1-2, with D perhaps matching TRBD1 (6 bases). CDR3 size: 17 residues. Germline lookup yields CDR1 SGHNT and CDR2 YENEEA. V lost 5 bases to trimming and J lost 1 base, with 20 bases between them. In nucleotides, the CDR3 is TGTGCCAGCAGCCATCTCGGCAGGGGACCCCATAACTATGGCTACACCTTC. Protein sequence: CASSHLGRGPHNYGYTF. Full variable domain (missing parts from reference TRBV11-3 and TRBJ1-2): EAGVVQSPRYKIIEKKQPVAFWCNPISGHNTLYWYLQNLGQGPELLIRYENEEAVDDSQLPKDRFSAERLKGVDSTLKIQPAELGDSAVYLCASSHLGRGPHNYGYTFGSGTRLTVV.

This sequence joins TRBV4-3 and TRBJ2-3; TRBD2 agrees at 8 bases. V lost 3 bases to trimming and J lost 4 bases; unmatched junction nucleotides: 18. Germline loops: CDR1 LGHNA, CDR2 YSLEER. This CDR3 spans 19 amino acids. The CDR3 sequence is CASSHLLSGGPPIADTQYF. The CDR3 bases are TGCGCCAGCAGCCACCTCCTAAGCGGGGGACCTCCTATTGCAGATACGCAGTATTTT.

This clonotype was detected a few times. CDR3 nucleotide sequence: TGCGCCAGCAGCCAAGATAGAGGGAAGCCCCAGCATTTT. It encodes CASSQDRGKPQHF. The V call is TRBV4-1, the J call TRBJ1-5; D uncertain. Germline V lookup: CDR1 MGHRA, CDR2 YSYEKL. The germline V and J ends were trimmed by 0 bases and 8 bases, with 8 bases remaining between them. CDR3 length equals 13 residues.

This clonotype has a count of ten or more. The chain employs TRBV11-1 and TRBJ1-6, with 10 nucleotides matching TRBD1. Losses at the gene ends were 8 bases for V and 11 bases for J; bases not matched to a gene: 21. This CDR3 is 18 amino acids long. Germline-derived CDR1 and CDR2 are SGHAT and FQDESV (reference sequence). The CDR3 nucleotides are TGTGCCAGCGTAGGAATTCCGGGACAGGGGTCGTCGAGTGCACCCCTCCACTTT. Its translation is CASVGIPGQGSSSAPLHF.

In this sample, this clonotype turned up many times. This chain uses TRBV5-1 with TRBJ2-1; TRBD2 aligns across 9 bases. The CDR3 has 18 amino acids. The J segment lost 4 bases and the V segment lost 1 base, leaving 12 bases of the junction unmatched. Germline CDR1 SGHRS, CDR2 YFSETQ. The CDR3 DNA reads as TGCGCCAGCAGCTTGTGGGGAGCGGGGGGTCCCCAATACAATGAGCAGTTCTTC. Amino acids: CASSLWGAGGPQYNEQFF. Full variable domain (outside the CDR3, taken from reference TRBV5-1 and TRBJ2-1): KAGVTQTPRYLIKTRGQQVTLSCSPISGHRSVSWYQQTPGQGLQFLFEYFSETQRNKGNFPGRFSGRQFSNSRSEMNVSTLELGDSALYLCASSLWGAGGPQYNEQFFGPGTRLTVL.

The rearrangement joins TRBV7-9 to TRBJ1-2; D is undetermined. Germline values: CDR1 SEHNR, CDR2 FQNEAQ (reference sequence). Deletions cut 5 bases from V and 5 bases from J, with 12 bases between. The CDR3 runs to 13 residues. The CDR3: CASSAILEYGYTF. Written as DNA, the CDR3 is TGTGCCAGCAGCGCGATTTTAGAGTATGGCTACACCTTC. The variable domain in full, with the rest retrieved from reference TRBV7-9 and TRBJ1-2, is DTGVSQNPRHKITKRGQNVTFRCDPISEHNRLYWYRQTLGQGPEFLTYFQNEAQLEKSRLLSDRFSAERPKGSFSTLEIQRTEQGDSAMYLCASSAILEYGYTFGSGTRLTVV.

The rearrangement links TRBV7-2 to TRBJ1-1; D unresolved. The CDR3 has 12 residues. Trimming cost V 1 base and J 10 bases, with 10 bases left between them. Looked up from germline, CDR1 is SGHTA and CDR2 is FQGNSA. As DNA, the CDR3 is TGTGCCAGCAGCTTAGGTTCTCATGGAGCTTTCTTT. Translating gives CASSLGSHGAFF.

This clonotype was counted a few times. V is TRBV7-2 and J is TRBJ2-1, with unresolved D. Looked up from germline, CDR1 is SGHTA and CDR2 is FQGNSA. CDR3 size: 16 residues. V gave up 5 bases and J gave up 0 bases, with 14 bases separating them. The CDR3 region has the DNA TGTGCCAGCAGCCCCCACCCCCCGAGCTCCTACAATGAGCAGTTCTTC. This encodes CASSPHPPSSYNEQFF.

In this sample, this clonotype turned up a few times. The chain employs TRBV14 and TRBJ1-1, with D unclear. Trimming cost V 3 bases and J 2 bases, with 7 bases left between them. Germline CDR1 SGHDN, CDR2 FVKESK. The CDR3 is made up of 13 amino acids. CDR3 coding DNA: TGTGCCAGCAGCCAGAACTTAAACACTGAAGCTTTCTTT. This encodes CASSQNLNTEAFF. The whole variable domain, remainder taken from reference TRBV14 and TRBJ1-1, is EAGVTQFPSHSVIEKGQTVTLRCDPISGHDNLYWYRRVMGKEIKFLLHFVKESKQDESGMPNNRFLAERTGGTYSTLKVQPAELEDSGVYFCASSQNLNTEAFFGQGTRLTVV.

The genes are TRBV12-3 or TRBV12-4 and TRBJ2-7; 7 bases match TRBD2. Trimming at V came to 6 bases and at J to 4 bases, leaving 6 bases not matched to a gene. The CDR3 totals 13 residues. Written as DNA, the CDR3 is TGTGCCAGCAGCCTCATGCGGGGGTACGAGCAGTACTTC. Its translation: CASSLMRGYEQYF.

The chain recombines TRBV5-5 with TRBJ2-7, with a possible D match to TRBD2 (6 bases). The CDR3 is 16 residues long. Trimming took 3 bases from V and 2 from J, leaving 18 bases between them. Germline V gives CDR1 SGHKS, CDR2 YYEKEE (reference sequence). CDR3 amino acids: CASSSLSGGDPYEQYF. In DNA form, the CDR3 reads TGTGCCAGCAGCTCCCTCAGCGGAGGGGACCCCTACGAGCAGTACTTC. Variable domain in full (rest from reference TRBV5-5 and TRBJ2-7): DAGVTQSPTHLIKTRGQQVTLRCSPISGHKSVSWYQQVLGQGPQFIFQYYEKEERGRGNFPDRFSARQFPNYSSELNVNALLLGDSALYLCASSSLSGGDPYEQYFGPGTRLTVT.

The sample holds a few counts of this clonotype. V gene TRBV23-1 combines with J gene TRBJ2-6; tentatively, D is TRBD1 (5 bases). TRBV23-1 carries the ORF label, with uncertain function. This CDR3 contains 16 residues. Trimming stripped 3 bases from V and 0 bases from J, with 9 bases between. The CDR3 DNA sequence: TGCGCCAGCAGTCAGTCGACAGTCTCTGGGGCCAACGTCCTGACTTTC. It specifies CASSQSTVSGANVLTF.

This clonotype was counted between two and nine times. The V call is TRBV28, the J call TRBJ1-6; D not certain. From germline, CDR1 is MDHEN and CDR2 SYDVKM. This CDR3 region has 15 residues. Trimming took off 6 bases at V and 8 bases at J, with 17 bases between the two ends. The CDR3 bases are TGTGCCAGCAGCCTTATAGCGCTCCGGGATTCACCCCTCCACTTT. Translating gives CASSLIALRDSPLHF.

This clonotype was seen a few times. The chain carries TRBV16 and TRBJ1-1; no clear D gene. Per the germline V gene, CDR1 is KGHSY and CDR2 is FQNENV. CDR3 size: 14 residues. The V end was cut by 2 bases, the J end by 4 bases, with 11 bases between. The CDR3 region has the DNA TGTGCCAGCAGCCAAGGGGATGCGGGCACTGAAGCTTTCTTT. This encodes CASSQGDAGTEAFF.

The chain joins TRBV12-3 or TRBV12-4 to TRBJ2-7, with a tentative D call TRBD1 (6 bases). This CDR3 region has 11 residues. Trimming left V 6 bases short and J 6 bases short, with 9 bases between. The CDR3 nucleotides are TGTGCCAGCAGAGACAGGTCCGAGCAGTACTTC. It is translated as CASRDRSEQYF.

This clonotype has more than one count but fewer than ten. This rearrangement joins TRBV12-3 or TRBV12-4 to TRBJ2-3, with TRBD2 matching 7 bases. V lost 8 bases to trimming and J lost 6 bases; unmatched junction nucleotides: 11. This CDR3 spans 14 amino acids. This CDR3 is CASSPSGVGDTQYF. Here the CDR3 DNA reads TGTGCCAGCTCCCCGAGCGGGGTGGGTGATACGCAGTATTTT.

The chain combines TRBV5-1 with TRBJ2-7; D gene ambiguous. Looked up from germline, CDR1 is SGHRS and CDR2 is YFSETQ. The CDR3 runs 13 residues. V lost 5 bases and J lost 3, with 12 bases in between. CDR3 sequence (DNA): TGCGCCAGCAGTCCTAATCCACTCTACGAGCAGTACTTC. As protein: CASSPNPLYEQYF.